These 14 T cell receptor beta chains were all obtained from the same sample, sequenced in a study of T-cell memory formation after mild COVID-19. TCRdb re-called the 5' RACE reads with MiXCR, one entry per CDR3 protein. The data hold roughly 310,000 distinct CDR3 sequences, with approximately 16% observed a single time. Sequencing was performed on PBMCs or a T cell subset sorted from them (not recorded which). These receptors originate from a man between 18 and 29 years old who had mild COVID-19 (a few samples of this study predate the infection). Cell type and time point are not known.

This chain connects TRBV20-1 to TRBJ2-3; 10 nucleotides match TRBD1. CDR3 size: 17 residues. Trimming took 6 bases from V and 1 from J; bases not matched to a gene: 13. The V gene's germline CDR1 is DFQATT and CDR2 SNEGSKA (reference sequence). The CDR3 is CSASGTGAPGGTDTQYF. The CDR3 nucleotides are TGCAGTGCGTCCGGGACAGGGGCCCCAGGGGGCACAGATACGCAGTATTTT.

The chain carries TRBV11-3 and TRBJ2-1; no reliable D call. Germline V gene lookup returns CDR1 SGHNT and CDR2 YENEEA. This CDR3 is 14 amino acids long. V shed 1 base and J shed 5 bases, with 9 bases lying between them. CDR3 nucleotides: TGTGCCAGCAGCTTAGTAGGGCAGAACAATGAGCAGTTCTTC. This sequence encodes CASSLVGQNNEQFF.

The CDR3 spells CASSVLIVGGGATDTQYF. The CDR3 region has the DNA TGTGCCAGCTCAGTCCTGATAGTCGGCGGGGGGGCCACAGATACGCAGTATTTT. This sequence joins TRBV2 and TRBJ2-3, with TRBD2 identical over 9 bases. Trimming cost V 8 bases and J 2 bases; bases outside gene matches: 17. The CDR3 length is 18 residues. CDR1 and CDR2 (germline): SNHLY, FYNNEI.

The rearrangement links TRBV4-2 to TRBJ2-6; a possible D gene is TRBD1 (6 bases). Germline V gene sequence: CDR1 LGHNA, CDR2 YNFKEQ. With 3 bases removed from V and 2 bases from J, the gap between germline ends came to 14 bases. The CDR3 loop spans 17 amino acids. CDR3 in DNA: TGTGCCAGCAGCCAGGGGGCGCGTGTTGCTGGGGCCAACGTCCTGACTTTC. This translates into CASSQGARVAGANVLTF.

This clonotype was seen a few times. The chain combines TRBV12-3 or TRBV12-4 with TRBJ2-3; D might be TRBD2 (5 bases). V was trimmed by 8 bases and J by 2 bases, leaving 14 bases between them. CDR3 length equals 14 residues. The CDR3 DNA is TGTGCCAGCGGGAGCAGCATCAACACAGATACGCAGTATTTT. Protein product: CASGSSINTDTQYF.

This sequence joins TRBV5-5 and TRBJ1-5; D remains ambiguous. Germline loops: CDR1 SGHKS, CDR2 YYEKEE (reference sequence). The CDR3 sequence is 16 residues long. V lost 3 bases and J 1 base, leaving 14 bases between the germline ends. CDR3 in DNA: TGTGCCAGCAGCTGGGGTCCGGTAAGCAGCAATCAGCCCCAGCATTTT. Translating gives CASSWGPVSSNQPQHF.

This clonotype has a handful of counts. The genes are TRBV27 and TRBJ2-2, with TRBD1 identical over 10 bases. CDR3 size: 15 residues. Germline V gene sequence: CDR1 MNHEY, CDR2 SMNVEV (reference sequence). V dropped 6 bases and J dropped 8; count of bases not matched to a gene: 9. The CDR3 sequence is CASRTGGGLLGELFF. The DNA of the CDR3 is TGTGCCAGCAGGACAGGGGGCGGCTTGTTGGGGGAGCTGTTTTTT.

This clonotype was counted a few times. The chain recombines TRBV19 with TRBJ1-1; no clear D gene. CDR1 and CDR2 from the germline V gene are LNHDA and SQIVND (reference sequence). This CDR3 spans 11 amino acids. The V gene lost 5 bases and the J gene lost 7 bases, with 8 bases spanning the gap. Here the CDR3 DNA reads TGTGCCAGTAGTCGTTCATTTGAAGCTTTCTTT. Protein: CASSRSFEAFF.

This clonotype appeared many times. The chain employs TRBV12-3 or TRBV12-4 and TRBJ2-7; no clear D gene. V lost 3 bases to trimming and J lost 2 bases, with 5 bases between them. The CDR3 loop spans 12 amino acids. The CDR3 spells CASSFAPYEQYF. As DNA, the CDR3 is TGTGCCAGCAGTTTCGCCCCCTACGAGCAGTACTTC.

This CDR3 reads CASSLLPRPNEQFF. CDR3 DNA: TGCGCCAGCAGCTTGTTGCCACGCCCCAATGAGCAGTTCTTC. The chain employs TRBV5-1 and TRBJ2-1; D gene unclear. The CDR3 length is 14 residues. The germline V and J ends were trimmed by 1 base and 6 bases, with 11 bases remaining between them. The germline CDR1 and CDR2 sequences are SGHRS and YFSETQ.

This chain's CDR3 is CSARGLAGGEGEQYV. CDR3 DNA: TGCAGTGCTAGGGGACTAGCGGGGGGGGAAGGCGAGCAGTACGTC. The chain combines TRBV20-1 with TRBJ2-7, with TRBD2 matching over 16 bases. J was trimmed by 6 bases and V by 3 bases; bases with no gene match: 5. The CDR3 length is 15 residues. Germline CDR1 and CDR2: DFQATT and SNEGSKA (reference sequence).

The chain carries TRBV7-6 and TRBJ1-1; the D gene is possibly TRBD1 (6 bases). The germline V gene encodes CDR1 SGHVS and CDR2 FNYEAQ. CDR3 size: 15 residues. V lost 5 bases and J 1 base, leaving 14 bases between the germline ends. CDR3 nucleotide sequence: TGTGCCAGCAGCCCAGGGACACGGGCGAACACTGAAGCTTTCTTT. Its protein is CASSPGTRANTEAFF.

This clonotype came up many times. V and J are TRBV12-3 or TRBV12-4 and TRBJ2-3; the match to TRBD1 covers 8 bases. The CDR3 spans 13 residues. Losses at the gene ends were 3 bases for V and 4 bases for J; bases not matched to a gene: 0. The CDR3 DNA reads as TGTGCCAGCAGTTTGGACAGGGCAGATACGCAGTATTTT. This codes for CASSLDRADTQYF.

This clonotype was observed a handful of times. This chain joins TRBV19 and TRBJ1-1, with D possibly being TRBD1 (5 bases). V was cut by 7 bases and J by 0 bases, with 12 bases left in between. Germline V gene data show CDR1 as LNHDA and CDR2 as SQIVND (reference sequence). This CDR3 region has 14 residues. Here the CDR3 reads CASTRGGVNTEAFF. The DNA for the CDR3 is TGTGCCAGTACCCGCGGAGGGGTGAACACTGAAGCTTTCTTT.